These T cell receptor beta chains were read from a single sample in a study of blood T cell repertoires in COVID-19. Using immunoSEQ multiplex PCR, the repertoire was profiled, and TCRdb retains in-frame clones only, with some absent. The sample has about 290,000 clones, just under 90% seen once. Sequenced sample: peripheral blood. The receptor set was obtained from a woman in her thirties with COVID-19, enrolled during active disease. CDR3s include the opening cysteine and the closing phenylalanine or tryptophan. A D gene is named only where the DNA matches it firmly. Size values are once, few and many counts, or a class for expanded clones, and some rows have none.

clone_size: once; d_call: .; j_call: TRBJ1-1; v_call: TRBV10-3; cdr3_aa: CAISESRSTEAFF; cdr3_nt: TGTGCCATCAGTGAGTCAAGGAGTACTGAAGCTTTCTTT
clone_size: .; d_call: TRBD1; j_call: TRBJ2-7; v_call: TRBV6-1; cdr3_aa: CASSEFTIWDSRFHEQYF; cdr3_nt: TGTGCCAGCAGCGAATTTACGATTTGGGACAGTCGTTTCCACGAGCAGTACTTC
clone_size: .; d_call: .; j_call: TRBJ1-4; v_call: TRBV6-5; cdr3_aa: CASSYSKLPRGEKLFF; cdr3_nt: TGTGCCAGCAGTTACTCGAAACTCCCAAGAGGTGAAAAACTGTTTTTT
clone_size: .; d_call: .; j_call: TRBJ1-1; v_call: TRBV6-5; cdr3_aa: CATRFRIGTEAFF; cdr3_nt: TGTGCCACCCGTTTCCGAATCGGCACTGAAGCTTTCTTT
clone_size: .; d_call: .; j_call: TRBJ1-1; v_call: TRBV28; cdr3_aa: CASSFRGPGNTEAFF; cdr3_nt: TGTGCCAGCAGTTTCCGCGGGCCGGGGAACACTGAAGCTTTCTTT
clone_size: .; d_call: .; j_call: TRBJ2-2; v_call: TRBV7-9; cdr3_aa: CASSSPVSEAGELFF; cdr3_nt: TGTGCCAGCAGCTCCCCGGTGAGCGAGGCCGGGGAGCTGTTTTTT
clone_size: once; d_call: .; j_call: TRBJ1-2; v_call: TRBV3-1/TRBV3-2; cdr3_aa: CASSLHSTSETNYGYTF; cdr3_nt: TGTGCCAGCAGCCTTCACTCAACCTCAGAGACAAACTATGGCTACACCTTC
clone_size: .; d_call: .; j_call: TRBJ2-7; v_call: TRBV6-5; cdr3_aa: CASSYPQGIQYF; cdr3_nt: TGTGCCAGCAGTTACCCACAGGGAATCCAGTACTTC
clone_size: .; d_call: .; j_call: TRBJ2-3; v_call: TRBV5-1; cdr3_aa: CASSLGVNTDTQYF; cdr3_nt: TGCGCCAGCAGCTTGGGAGTGAACACAGATACGCAGTATTTT
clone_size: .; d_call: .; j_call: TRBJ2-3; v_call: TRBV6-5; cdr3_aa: CASSYRGGPDTQYF; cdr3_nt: TGTGCCAGCAGTTACAGAGGAGGTCCAGATACGCAGTATTTT
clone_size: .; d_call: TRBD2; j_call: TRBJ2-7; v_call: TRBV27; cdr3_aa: CATSVIGGGAYEQYF; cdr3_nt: TGTGCCACCAGCGTGATTGGCGGGGGGGCCTACGAGCAGTACTTC
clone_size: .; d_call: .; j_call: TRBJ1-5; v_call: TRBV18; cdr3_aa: CASSPGRRAGFYSNQPQHF; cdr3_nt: TGTGCCAGCTCACCAGGGAGACGAGCGGGGTTCTATAGCAATCAGCCCCAGCATTTT
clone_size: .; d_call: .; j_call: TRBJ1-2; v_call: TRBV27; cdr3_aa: CASSFGEDYGYTF; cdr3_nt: TGTGCCAGCAGTTTCGGGGAGGACTATGGCTACACCTTC
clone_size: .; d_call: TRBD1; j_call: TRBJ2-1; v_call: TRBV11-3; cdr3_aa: CASSLSGQGEGGDNEQFF; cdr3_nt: TGTGCCAGCAGCTTAAGTGGACAGGGGGAAGGAGGGGACAATGAGCAGTTCTTC
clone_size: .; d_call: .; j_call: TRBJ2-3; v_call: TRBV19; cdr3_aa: CASSGAGESDTQYF; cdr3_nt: TGTGCCAGTAGCGGTGCAGGGGAGTCCGATACGCAGTATTTT
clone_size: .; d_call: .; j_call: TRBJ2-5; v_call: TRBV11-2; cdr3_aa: CASSLTAGAYQETQYF; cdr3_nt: TGTGCCAGCAGCTTAACCGCAGGGGCCTACCAAGAGACCCAGTACTTC
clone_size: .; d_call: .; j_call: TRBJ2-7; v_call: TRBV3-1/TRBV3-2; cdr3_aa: CASSQGLPAYEQYF; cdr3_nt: TGTGCCAGCAGCCAAGGTCTCCCTGCCTACGAGCAGTACTTC
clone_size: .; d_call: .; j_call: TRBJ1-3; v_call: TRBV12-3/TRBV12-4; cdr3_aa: CASSYAAGNTIYF; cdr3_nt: TGTGCCAGCAGTTATGCGGCTGGAAACACCATATATTTT
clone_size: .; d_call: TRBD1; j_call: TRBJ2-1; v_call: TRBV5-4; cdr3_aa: CASSRGQGLKFAYNEQFF; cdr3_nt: TGTGCCAGCAGTCGGGGACAGGGACTTAAATTTGCCTACAATGAGCAGTTCTTC
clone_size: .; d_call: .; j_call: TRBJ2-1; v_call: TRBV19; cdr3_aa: CASSSRLSGNEQFF; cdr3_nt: TGTGCCAGTAGTTCCCGACTAAGTGGTAATGAGCAGTTCTTC
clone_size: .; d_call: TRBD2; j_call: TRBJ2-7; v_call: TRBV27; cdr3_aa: CASSWAGGAYEQYF; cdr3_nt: TGTGCCAGCAGTTGGGCGGGGGGTGCCTACGAGCAGTACTTC
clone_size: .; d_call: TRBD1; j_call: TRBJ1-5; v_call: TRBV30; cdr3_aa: CAWSPPDRVGQPQHF; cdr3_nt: TGTGCCTGGAGTCCACCAGACAGGGTCGGACAGCCCCAGCATTTT
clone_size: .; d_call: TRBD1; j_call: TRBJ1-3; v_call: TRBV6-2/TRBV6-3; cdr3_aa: CASSDRTGAGNTIYF; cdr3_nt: TGTGCCAGCAGTGACCGGACAGGGGCTGGAAACACCATATATTTT
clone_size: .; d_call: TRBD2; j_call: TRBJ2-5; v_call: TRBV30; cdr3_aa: CAWTGGETQYF; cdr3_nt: TGTGCCTGGACGGGGGGAGAGACCCAGTACTTC
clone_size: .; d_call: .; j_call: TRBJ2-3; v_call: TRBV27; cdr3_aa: CASSFKTPNTDTQYF; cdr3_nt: TGTGCCAGCAGTTTTAAGACACCCAACACAGATACGCAGTATTTT
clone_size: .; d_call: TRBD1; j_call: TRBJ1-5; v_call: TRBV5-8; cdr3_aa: CASSWGTVVNQPQHF; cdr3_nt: TGTGCCAGCAGCTGGGGGACAGTAGTCAATCAGCCCCAGCATTTT
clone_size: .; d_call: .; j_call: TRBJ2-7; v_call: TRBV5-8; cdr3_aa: CASSPSTRTYEQYF; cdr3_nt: TGTGCCAGCAGCCCCTCGACACGGACCTACGAGCAGTACTTC
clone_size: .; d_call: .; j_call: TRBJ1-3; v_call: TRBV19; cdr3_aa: CASSLYGQGPRSGNTIYF; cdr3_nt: TGTGCCAGTAGCCTTTACGGCCAGGGGCCTCGATCTGGAAACACCATATATTTT
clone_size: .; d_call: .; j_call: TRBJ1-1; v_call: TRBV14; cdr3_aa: CASSDPGNRPEAFF; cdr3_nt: TGTGCCAGCAGTGACCCCGGGAACAGACCCGAAGCTTTCTTT
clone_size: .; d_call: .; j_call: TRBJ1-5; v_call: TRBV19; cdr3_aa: CASSIGYRAGQPQHF; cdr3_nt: TGTGCCAGTAGTATTGGGTACCGCGCGGGACAGCCCCAGCATTTT
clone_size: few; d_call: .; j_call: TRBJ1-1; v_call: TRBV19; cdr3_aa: CASKPQGHFNTEAFF; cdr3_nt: TGTGCCAGTAAGCCCCAGGGACACTTTAACACTGAAGCTTTCTTT